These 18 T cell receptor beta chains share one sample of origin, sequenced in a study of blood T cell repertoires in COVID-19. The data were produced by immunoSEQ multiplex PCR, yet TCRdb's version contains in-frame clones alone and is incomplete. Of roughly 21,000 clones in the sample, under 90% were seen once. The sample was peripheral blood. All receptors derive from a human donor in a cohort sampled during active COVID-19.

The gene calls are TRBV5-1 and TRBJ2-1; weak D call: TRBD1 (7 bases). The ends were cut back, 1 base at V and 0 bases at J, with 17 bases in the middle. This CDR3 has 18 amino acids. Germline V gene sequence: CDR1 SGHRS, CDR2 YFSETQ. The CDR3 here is CASSLNFQGEASYNEQFF. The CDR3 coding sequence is TGCGCCAGCAGCTTGAACTTTCAGGGGGAGGCCTCCTACAATGAGCAGTTCTTC. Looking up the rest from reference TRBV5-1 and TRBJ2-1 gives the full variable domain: KAGVTQTPRYLIKTRGQQVTLSCSPISGHRSVSWYQQTPGQGLQFLFEYFSETQRNKGNFPGRFSGRQFSNSRSEMNVSTLELGDSALYLCASSLNFQGEASYNEQFFGPGTRLTVL.

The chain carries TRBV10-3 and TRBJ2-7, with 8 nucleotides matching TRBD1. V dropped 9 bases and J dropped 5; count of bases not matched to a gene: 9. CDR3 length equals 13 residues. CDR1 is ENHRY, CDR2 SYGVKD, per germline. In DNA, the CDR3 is TGTGCCATTAGGGGACAGGCAAATGACGAGCAGTACTTC. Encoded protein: CAIRGQANDEQYF.

In DNA form, the CDR3 reads TGCGCCAGCAGCCAAGATCAGGGGGTGACTAGCGTTACTCAGGAGACCCAGTACTTC. This translates into CASSQDQGVTSVTQETQYF. The J gene is TRBJ2-5, the V gene TRBV4-1; D perhaps matches TRBD2 (8 bases). The CDR3 is 19 amino acids. Germline-derived CDR1 and CDR2 are MGHRA and YSYEKL. Trimming left V 0 bases short and J 5 bases short, with 25 bases between.

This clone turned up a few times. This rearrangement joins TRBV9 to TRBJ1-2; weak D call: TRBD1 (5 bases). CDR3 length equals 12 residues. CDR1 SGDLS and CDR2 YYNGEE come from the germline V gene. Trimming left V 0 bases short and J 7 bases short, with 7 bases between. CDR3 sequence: CASSVGGGGYTF. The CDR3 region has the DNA TGTGCCAGCAGCGTAGGCGGGGGTGGCTACACCTTC. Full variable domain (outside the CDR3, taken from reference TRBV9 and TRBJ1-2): DSGVTQTPKHLITATGQRVTLRCSPRSGDLSVYWYQQSLDQGLQFLIQYYNGEERAKGNILERFSAQQFPDLHSELNLSSLELGDSALYFCASSVGGGGYTFGSGTRLTVV.

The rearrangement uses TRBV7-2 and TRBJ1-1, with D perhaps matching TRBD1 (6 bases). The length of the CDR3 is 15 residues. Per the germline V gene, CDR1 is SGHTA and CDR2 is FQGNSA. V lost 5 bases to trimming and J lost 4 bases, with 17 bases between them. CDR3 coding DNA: TGTGCCAGCAGCCCACAGGGCGAGTTGAGCACTGAAGCTTTCTTT. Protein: CASSPQGELSTEAFF. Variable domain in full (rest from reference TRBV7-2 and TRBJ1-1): GAGVSQSPSNKVTEKGKDVELRCDPISGHTALYWYRQSLGQGLEFLIYFQGNSAPDKSGLPSDRFSAERTGGSVSTLTIQRTQQEDSAVYLCASSPQGELSTEAFFGQGTRLTVV.

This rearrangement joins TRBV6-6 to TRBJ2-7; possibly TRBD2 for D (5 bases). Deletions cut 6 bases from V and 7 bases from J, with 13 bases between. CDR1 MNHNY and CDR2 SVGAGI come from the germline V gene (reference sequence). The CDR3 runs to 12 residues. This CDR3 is CASSLGLREQYF. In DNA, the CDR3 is TGTGCCAGCAGCCTTGGACTGAGAGAGCAGTACTTC.

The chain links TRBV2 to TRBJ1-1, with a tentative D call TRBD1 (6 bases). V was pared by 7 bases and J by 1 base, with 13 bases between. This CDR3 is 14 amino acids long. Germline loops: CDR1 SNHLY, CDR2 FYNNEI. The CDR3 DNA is TGTGCCAGCACTTTAGACAGGACGAACACTGAAGCTTTCTTT. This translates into CASTLDRTNTEAFF.

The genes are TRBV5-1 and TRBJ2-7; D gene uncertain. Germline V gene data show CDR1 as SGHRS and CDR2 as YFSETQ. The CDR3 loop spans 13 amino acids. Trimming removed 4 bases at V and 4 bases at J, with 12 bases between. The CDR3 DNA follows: TGCGCCAGCAGCACGGCGGAGTTTTACGAGCAGTACTTC. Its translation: CASSTAEFYEQYF.

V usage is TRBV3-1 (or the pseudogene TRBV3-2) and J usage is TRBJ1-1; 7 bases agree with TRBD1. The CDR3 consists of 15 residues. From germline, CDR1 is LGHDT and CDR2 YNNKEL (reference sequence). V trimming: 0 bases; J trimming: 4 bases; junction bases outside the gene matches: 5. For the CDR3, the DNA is TGTGCCAGCAGCCAAGAAACAGGGGTAGGCACTGAAGCTTTCTTT. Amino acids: CASSQETGVGTEAFF.

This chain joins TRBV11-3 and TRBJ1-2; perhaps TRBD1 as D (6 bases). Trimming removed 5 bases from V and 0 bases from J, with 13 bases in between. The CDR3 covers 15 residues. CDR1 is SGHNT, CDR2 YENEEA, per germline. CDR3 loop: CASSLRDTANYGYTF. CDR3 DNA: TGTGCCAGCAGCCTCCGGGACACAGCTAACTATGGCTACACCTTC. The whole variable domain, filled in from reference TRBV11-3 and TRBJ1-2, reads EAGVVQSPRYKIIEKKQPVAFWCNPISGHNTLYWYLQNLGQGPELLIRYENEEAVDDSQLPKDRFSAERLKGVDSTLKIQPAELGDSAVYLCASSLRDTANYGYTFGSGTRLTVV.

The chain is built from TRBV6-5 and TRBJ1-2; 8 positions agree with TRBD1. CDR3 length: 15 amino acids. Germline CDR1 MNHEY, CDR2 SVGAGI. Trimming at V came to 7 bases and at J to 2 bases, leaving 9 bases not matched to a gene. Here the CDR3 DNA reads TGTGCCAGCAAGGACAGGGAAGCCGTGAACTATGGCTACACCTTC. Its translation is CASKDREAVNYGYTF.

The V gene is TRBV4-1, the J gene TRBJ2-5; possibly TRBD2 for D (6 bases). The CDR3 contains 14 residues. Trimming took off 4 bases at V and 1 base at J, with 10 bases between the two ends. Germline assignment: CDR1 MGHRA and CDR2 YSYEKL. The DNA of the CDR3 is TGCGCCAGCAGCCGCTTGGGGGGCCAAGAGACCCAGTACTTC. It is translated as CASSRLGGQETQYF.

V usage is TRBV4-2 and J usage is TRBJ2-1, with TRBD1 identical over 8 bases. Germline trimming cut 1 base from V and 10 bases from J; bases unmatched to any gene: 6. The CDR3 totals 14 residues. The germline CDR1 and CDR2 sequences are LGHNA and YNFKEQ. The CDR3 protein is CASSQAFGQGEQFF. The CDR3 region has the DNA TGTGCCAGCAGCCAAGCTTTCGGACAGGGAGAGCAGTTCTTC.

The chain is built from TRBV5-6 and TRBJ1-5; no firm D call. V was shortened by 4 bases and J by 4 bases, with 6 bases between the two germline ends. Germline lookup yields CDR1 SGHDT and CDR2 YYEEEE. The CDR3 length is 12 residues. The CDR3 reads CASSGLNQPQHF. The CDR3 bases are TGTGCCAGCAGCGGCCTGAATCAGCCCCAGCATTTT. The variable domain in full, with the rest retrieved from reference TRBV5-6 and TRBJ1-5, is DAGVTQSPTHLIKTRGQQVTLRCSPKSGHDTVSWYQQALGQGPQFIFQYYEEEERQRGNFPDRFSGHQFPNYSSELNVNALLLGDSALYLCASSGLNQPQHFGDGTRLSIL.

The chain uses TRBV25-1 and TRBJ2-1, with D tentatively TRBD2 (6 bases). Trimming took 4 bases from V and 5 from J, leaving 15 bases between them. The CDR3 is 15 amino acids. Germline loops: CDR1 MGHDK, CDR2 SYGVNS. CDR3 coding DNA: TGTGCCAGCAGTGTCGCGGGGCTCAGAAACAATGAGCAGTTCTTC. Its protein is CASSVAGLRNNEQFF.

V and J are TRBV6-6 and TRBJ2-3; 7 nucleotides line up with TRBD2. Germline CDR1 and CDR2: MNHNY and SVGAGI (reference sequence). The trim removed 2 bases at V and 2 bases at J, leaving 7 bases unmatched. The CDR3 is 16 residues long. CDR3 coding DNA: TGTGCCAGCAGTTACATACTAGCGCATCTCACAGATACGCAGTATTTT. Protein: CASSYILAHLTDTQYF.

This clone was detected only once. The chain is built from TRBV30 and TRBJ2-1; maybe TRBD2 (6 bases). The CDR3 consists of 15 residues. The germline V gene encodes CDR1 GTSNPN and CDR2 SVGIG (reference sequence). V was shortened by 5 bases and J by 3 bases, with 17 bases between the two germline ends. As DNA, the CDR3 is TGTGCCTGGGAACCTCCGGGACTGGGCTACAATGAGCAGTTCTTC. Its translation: CAWEPPGLGYNEQFF.

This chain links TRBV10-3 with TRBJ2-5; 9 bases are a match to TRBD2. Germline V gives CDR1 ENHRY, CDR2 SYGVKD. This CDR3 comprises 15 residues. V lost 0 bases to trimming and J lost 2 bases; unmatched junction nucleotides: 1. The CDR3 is CAISESTSGQETQYF. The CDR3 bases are TGTGCCATCAGTGAGTCAACTAGCGGGCAAGAGACCCAGTACTTC.